Sequencing of this TCR beta chain was carried out in a study of T cell clonotyping in hematopoietic cell transplantation. The V gene end was trimmed by 5 bases and the J gene end by 6 bases; junction bases not matched to a gene: 6. Germline CDR1 and CDR2: SEHNR and FQNEAQ (reference sequence). The length of the CDR3 is 14 residues. Clones were sequenced by immunoSEQ multiplex PCR, and TCRdb holds only the in-frame ones, with some missing. The profile shows more than 10,000 clones, 75% to 95% of them singletons. To note about this clone: Its target is unknown.

Study-level results: Few recipient clonotypes overlapped donors; over 95% were de novo at given depth.

This TCR came from a man in his thirties or forties in good health. Some clones in this sample may be carry-over from other donors' samples. The sequenced sample consisted of peripheral blood mononuclear cells. V is TRBV7-9 and J is TRBJ1-2, with 10 bases that match TRBD1. CDR3 DNA: TGTGCCAGCAGCATATTTGGACAGGGGGATGGCTACACCTTC. Translated, it gives CASSIFGQGDGYTF.